The entry that follows covers one TCR beta chain sequence. Its antigen is undetermined. This specimen comes from a study of shared clonotypes between healthy human individuals. Looking at the study overall: Two female and three male donors aged 18 to 49 were enrolled. Each donor had three CD4 naive, three CD4 memory, two CD8 naive and one CD8 memory plate. Study conclusions and caveats: With several donors compared, roughly 4.9% of naive CD4 clonotypes were shared.

Germline CDR1 ENHRY, CDR2 SYGVKD. Trimming cost V 2 bases and J 4 bases, with 18 bases left between them. The CDR3 length is 16 residues. An assay was performed, and its level was deep. Libraries were prepared by immunoSEQ multiplex PCR; TCRdb keeps only in-frame clonotypes and omits some of them. The data hold some 2,000,000 clones, with about 95% observed a single time. CD45RO-negative CD8 cells positively selected for CCR7 made up the naive population, which excluded terminally differentiated effector memory CD45RA+ cells. The gene calls are TRBV10-3 and TRBJ2-7; tentative D call: TRBD1 (6 bases). The material sequenced was naive CD8+ T cells sorted from blood. The receptor was isolated from a man aged 18-30 years in good health. The CDR3 DNA reads TGTGCCATCAGTGAGCTTAGGCACAGGGCTCGGTACGAGCAGTACTTC. Encoded protein: CAISELRHRARYEQYF.